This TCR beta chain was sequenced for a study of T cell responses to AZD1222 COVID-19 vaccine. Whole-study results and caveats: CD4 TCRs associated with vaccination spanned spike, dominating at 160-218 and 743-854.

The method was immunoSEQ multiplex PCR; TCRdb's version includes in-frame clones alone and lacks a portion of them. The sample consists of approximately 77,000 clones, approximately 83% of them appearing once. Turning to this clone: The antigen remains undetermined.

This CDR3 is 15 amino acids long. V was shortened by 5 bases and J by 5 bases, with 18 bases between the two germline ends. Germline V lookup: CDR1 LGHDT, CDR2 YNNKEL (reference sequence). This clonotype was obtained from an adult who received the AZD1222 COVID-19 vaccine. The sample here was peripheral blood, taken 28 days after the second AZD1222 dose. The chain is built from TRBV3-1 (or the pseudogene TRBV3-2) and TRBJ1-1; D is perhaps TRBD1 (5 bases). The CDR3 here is CASSTGGAGGTEAFF. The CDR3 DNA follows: TGTGCCAGCAGCACGGGCGGGGCCGGGGGAACTGAAGCTTTCTTT.